The 32 T cell receptor beta chains reported below all come from one sample, sequenced in a study of blood T cell repertoires in COVID-19. Libraries were prepared by immunoSEQ multiplex PCR; TCRdb keeps only in-frame clonotypes and omits some of them. Among 40,000 to 50,000 clones listed, around 90% were seen once. The source material was peripheral blood. These receptors came from a man aged 60-69 years with acute or convalescent COVID-19.

V and J are TRBV5-4 and TRBJ1-1; D is unresolved. Trimming took off 2 bases at V and 0 bases at J, with 8 bases between the two ends. Germline CDR1 reads SGHNT; CDR2 reads YYREEE (reference sequence). This CDR3 is 14 amino acids long. The CDR3 region is CASSLDTVNTEAFF. The CDR3 DNA reads TGTGCCAGCAGCTTAGACACAGTGAACACTGAAGCTTTCTTT.

This clone has just one count. The rearrangement links TRBV7-3 to TRBJ2-3, with D unresolved. This CDR3 comprises 10 residues. V was trimmed by 10 bases and J by 3 bases, leaving 5 bases between them. Germline V gene sequence: CDR1 SGHTA, CDR2 FQGTGA. Here the CDR3 DNA reads TGTGCCATCATTACAGATACGCAGTATTTT. Amino acid sequence: CAIITDTQYF. Full variable domain (rest looked up from reference TRBV7-3 and TRBJ2-3): GAGVSQTPSNKVTEKGKYVELRCDPISGHTALYWYRQSLGQGPEFLIYFQGTGAADDSGLPNDRFFAVRPEGSVSTLKIQRTERGDSAVYLCAIITDTQYFGPGTRLTVL.

J is TRBJ2-2 and V is TRBV10-2, with D maybe TRBD1 (6 bases). V was shortened by 6 bases and J by 4 bases, with 12 bases between the two germline ends. Germline V lookup: CDR1 WSHSY, CDR2 SAAADI. The CDR3 consists of 14 residues. Written as DNA, the CDR3 is TGCGCCAGCAGAGGTACAGGGTTCACCGGGGAGCTGTTTTTT. This translates into CASRGTGFTGELFF.

V usage is TRBV9 and J usage is TRBJ1-2; the D gene is possibly TRBD1 (5 bases). CDR3 length: 14 amino acids. Trimming left V 4 bases short and J 7 bases short, with 17 bases between. The V gene's germline CDR1 is SGDLS and CDR2 YYNGEE. DNA for the CDR3: TGTGCCAGCAGCCCGGGGGGGGTCCCCTTTGGCTACACCTTC. Protein: CASSPGGVPFGYTF.

The rearrangement links TRBV19 to TRBJ1-1; D is unresolved. Germline loops: CDR1 LNHDA, CDR2 SQIVND (reference sequence). The length of the CDR3 is 13 residues. V lost 3 bases to trimming and J lost 0 bases, with 5 bases between them. DNA of the CDR3: TGTGCCAGTAGTATGGCAGTGAACACTGAAGCTTTCTTT. Amino acids: CASSMAVNTEAFF.

This clone has a single count. The rearrangement links TRBV7-2 to TRBJ2-1; a possible D gene is TRBD2 (7 bases). This CDR3 is built from 16 residues. The germline CDR1 and CDR2 sequences are SGHTA and FQGNSA. The V end was cut by 1 base, the J end by 0 bases, with 10 bases between. The DNA for the CDR3 is TGTGCCAGCAGCTTAGTGGGGGGGGCCTCCTACAATGAGCAGTTCTTC. Translated, it gives CASSLVGGASYNEQFF.

This chain uses TRBV18 with TRBJ1-2; TRBD1 is a possible D gene (6 bases). This CDR3 has 15 residues. Germline V gene lookup returns CDR1 KGHSH and CDR2 LQKENI. The germline V and J ends were trimmed by 7 bases and 1 base, with 16 bases remaining between them. The CDR3 bases are TGTGCCAGCTTCACCGGACAGCTTCGTAACTATGGCTACACCTTC. This translates into CASFTGQLRNYGYTF. Variable domain in full (rest from reference TRBV18 and TRBJ1-2): NAGVMQNPRHLVRRRGQEARLRCSPMKGHSHVYWYRQLPEEGLKFMVYLQKENIIDESGMPKERFSAEFPKEGPSILRIQQVVRGDSAAYFCASFTGQLRNYGYTFGSGTRLTVV.

This clone was seen a single time. This chain joins TRBV7-2 and TRBJ2-3, with D perhaps matching TRBD2 (6 bases). The germline V gene has CDR1 SGHTA and CDR2 FQGNSA. This CDR3 contains 14 residues. V was pared by 5 bases and J by 2 bases, with 11 bases between. The CDR3 protein is CASSPWDFTDTQYF. The CDR3 nucleotides are TGTGCCAGCAGCCCCTGGGACTTCACAGATACGCAGTATTTT.

The chain employs TRBV3-1 (or the pseudogene TRBV3-2) and TRBJ1-2; tentatively, D is TRBD1 (6 bases). Germline V CDR1 and CDR2: LGHDT, YNNKEL (reference sequence). This CDR3 region has 14 residues. V lost 3 bases, J lost 2 bases, and 10 bases lay in between. The CDR3 here is CASSQQGRNYGYTF. CDR3 in DNA: TGTGCCAGCAGCCAGCAGGGGCGCAACTATGGCTACACCTTC.

The V gene is TRBV25-1, the J gene TRBJ2-5; 7 bases are a match to TRBD1. This CDR3 spans 14 amino acids. V was clipped by 5 bases and J by 4 bases; unmatched bases: 7. Germline CDR1 reads MGHDK; CDR2 reads SYGVNS. CDR3 bases: TGTGCCAGCAGTAACGACAGGGTGCGAGAGACCCAGTACTTC. Its protein is CASSNDRVRETQYF.

By proportion, this clone is medium-sized. This rearrangement joins TRBV6-1 to TRBJ2-2; tentatively, D is TRBD1 (5 bases). Trimming pared 1 base from V and 5 bases from J, leaving 20 bases between. CDR1 MNHNS and CDR2 SASEGT come from the germline V gene. This CDR3 spans 18 amino acids. CDR3 DNA: TGTGCCAGCAGTGAAGATCGTTGGGTGGGGCAGAGAACCGGGGAGCTGTTTTTT. It is translated as CASSEDRWVGQRTGELFF.

This rearrangement joins TRBV5-1 to TRBJ1-5; 8 positions match TRBD1. V lost 4 bases to trimming and J lost 11 bases; unmatched junction nucleotides: 8. The CDR3 has 13 amino acids. Germline V gene sequence: CDR1 SGHRS, CDR2 YFSETQ. In nucleotides, the CDR3 is TGCGCCAGCAGCGCGACAGGGGAGGAGGCCCAGCATTTT. Its protein is CASSATGEEAQHF.

The chain recombines TRBV10-3 with TRBJ2-5, with 7 bases matching TRBD1. Germline V CDR1 and CDR2: ENHRY, SYGVKD. The CDR3 loop spans 15 amino acids. Trimming cost V 3 bases and J 3 bases; bases outside gene matches: 7. The CDR3 protein is CAISEQGPEKETQYF. For the CDR3, the DNA is TGTGCCATCAGTGAACAGGGGCCCGAAAAAGAGACCCAGTACTTC.

The gene calls are TRBV30 and TRBJ1-3, with D possibly TRBD1 on 5 matching bases. Germline V gene lookup returns CDR1 GTSNPN and CDR2 SVGIG (reference sequence). The V and J ends lost 0 bases and 4 bases respectively, with 10 bases between them. This CDR3 contains 14 residues. The CDR3 is CAWSVGVNGNTIYF. CDR3 sequence (DNA): TGTGCCTGGAGTGTAGGGGTAAACGGAAACACCATATATTTT.

V usage is TRBV30 and J usage is TRBJ2-1; D might be TRBD1 (5 bases). Between the trimmed V and J ends, which lost 3 bases and 0 bases, there was a span of 12 bases. Looked up from germline, CDR1 is GTSNPN and CDR2 is SVGIG (reference sequence). This CDR3 is built from 15 residues. In nucleotides, the CDR3 is TGTGCCTGGAGCTTTGGAGACAGCTCCTACAATGAGCAGTTCTTC. Its protein product is CAWSFGDSSYNEQFF.

The CDR3, as DNA: TGTGCCAGCAGCTTATCTTTTGTCGGCAATCAGCCCCAGCATTTT. Translating gives CASSLSFVGNQPQHF. The V and J genes are TRBV7-2 and TRBJ1-5; D is unclear. The CDR3 has 15 residues. V was trimmed by 2 bases and J by 2 bases, leaving 10 bases between them. Germline CDR1 SGHTA, CDR2 FQGNSA.

V is TRBV4-3 and J is TRBJ1-2; TRBD1 agrees at 8 bases. V lost 6 bases and J lost 6; bases outside the gene matches: 6. Per the germline V gene, CDR1 is LGHNA and CDR2 is YSLEER. This CDR3 comprises 13 residues. The CDR3 DNA reads as TGCGCCAGCAGTCAGGACAGGGAAGATGGCTACACCTTC. It yields the protein CASSQDREDGYTF.

The V call is TRBV6-4, the J call TRBJ1-3, with D maybe TRBD1 (6 bases). CDR1 and CDR2 (germline): MRHNA, SNTAGT. The CDR3 spans 13 residues. Trimming left V 10 bases short and J 6 bases short, with 16 bases between. In DNA, the CDR3 is TGTGCCATCCCCCCCAGGGGAAAAAACACCATATATTTT. Translating it yields CAIPPRGKNTIYF.

The chain joins TRBV7-2 to TRBJ1-1, with unresolved D. Looked up from germline, CDR1 is SGHTA and CDR2 is FQGNSA. Trimming pared 2 bases from V and 0 bases from J, leaving 10 bases between. The CDR3 covers 15 residues. CDR3 sequence (DNA): TGTGCCAGCAGCTTAAGTGTGGAGTTGAACACTGAAGCTTTCTTT. Its translation: CASSLSVELNTEAFF.

The chain uses TRBV24-1 and TRBJ2-2, with 11 positions matching TRBD2. Germline CDR1 and CDR2: KGHDR and SFDVKD. The trim removed 6 bases at V and 4 bases at J, leaving 6 bases unmatched. The CDR3 length is 16 residues. The CDR3 coding sequence is TGTGCCACCAGTAACACTAGCGGGGGATTCACCGGGGAGCTGTTTTTT. This codes for CATSNTSGGFTGELFF.

A note on this clone: Germline and junction disagree at one end, which may indicate a read error. The chain combines TRBV12-5 with TRBJ1-3; TRBD1 matches 7 bases. CDR3 length: 16 residues. CDR1 is LGHNT, CDR2 FRNRAP, per germline. The CDR3 here is CASGSPTGNSRNTIYF. CDR3 DNA: TGTGCTAGTGGTTCCCCGACAGGGAACTCTAGAAACACCATATATTTT.

This chain connects TRBV6-6 to TRBJ1-2, with D unclear. Germline CDR1 is MNHNY and CDR2 is SVGAGI (reference sequence). CDR3 size: 14 residues. The ends were cut back, 0 bases at V and 4 bases at J, with 9 bases in the middle. The CDR3 reads CASSYSTGGYGYTF. The CDR3 coding sequence is TGTGCCAGCAGTTACTCGACCGGAGGCTATGGCTACACCTTC.

The chain is built from TRBV5-1 and TRBJ2-3; TRBD2 aligns across 11 bases. The CDR3 has 16 residues. Looked up from germline, CDR1 is SGHRS and CDR2 is YFSETQ. V shed 3 bases, J shed 5 bases, and the junction held 8 bases outside the gene matches. In DNA form, the CDR3 reads TGCGCCAGCAGCTCCTTAGCGGGGGGGCGTGGAGATACGCAGTATTTT. Its protein is CASSSLAGGRGDTQYF. The full variable domain, completed using reference TRBV5-1 and TRBJ2-3, is KAGVTQTPRYLIKTRGQQVTLSCSPISGHRSVSWYQQTPGQGLQFLFEYFSETQRNKGNFPGRFSGRQFSNSRSEMNVSTLELGDSALYLCASSSLAGGRGDTQYFGPGTRLTVL.

Written as DNA, the CDR3 is TGCGCCAGCAGCCAAGGGACACAGGGGGGGGTTGAGACCCAGTACTTC. Protein: CASSQGTQGGVETQYF. The chain recombines TRBV4-1 with TRBJ2-5; D perhaps matches TRBD1 (8 bases). The germline CDR1 and CDR2 sequences are MGHRA and YSYEKL. The CDR3 is 16 residues long. Trimming removed 1 base at V and 5 bases at J, with 17 bases between.

The chain links TRBV9 to TRBJ1-6; D is ambiguous. The germline V gene encodes CDR1 SGDLS and CDR2 YYNGEE. The CDR3 loop spans 16 amino acids. V gave up 1 base and J gave up 7 bases, with 15 bases separating them. The CDR3 protein is CASSVPRPMRNSPLHF. The CDR3 coding sequence is TGTGCCAGCAGCGTACCGAGACCCATGAGGAATTCACCCCTCCACTTT. Full variable domain (remainder filled in from reference TRBV9 and TRBJ1-6): DSGVTQTPKHLITATGQRVTLRCSPRSGDLSVYWYQQSLDQGLQFLIQYYNGEERAKGNILERFSAQQFPDLHSELNLSSLELGDSALYFCASSVPRPMRNSPLHFGNGTRLTVT.

The CDR3 bases are TGTGCCATCAGTGAGTCGAGCACAGAGGGCTACACCTTC. Translated: CAISESSTEGYTF. The chain carries TRBV10-3 and TRBJ1-2; D is uncertain. The V gene lost 0 bases and the J gene lost 8 bases, with 10 bases spanning the gap. The CDR3 is 13 amino acids. The germline gives CDR1 ENHRY, CDR2 SYGVKD.

This chain uses TRBV11-2 with TRBJ2-5, with 12 bases fitting TRBD2. Unmatched junction bases numbered 7, after V lost 6 bases and J lost 5 bases. Germline lookup yields CDR1 SGHAT and CDR2 FQNNGV. This CDR3 has 15 residues. CDR3 DNA: TGTGCCAGCAGACCAACTAGCGGGGGGAGGGAGACCCAGTACTTC. As protein: CASRPTSGGRETQYF.

This chain uses TRBV5-1 with TRBJ2-5; 12 bases map to TRBD1. Germline values: CDR1 SGHRS, CDR2 YFSETQ. The CDR3 sequence is 15 residues long. Trimming at V came to 4 bases and at J to 4 bases, leaving 5 bases not matched to a gene. In DNA form, the CDR3 reads TGCGCCAGCAGCGGCCGGGACAGGGGGCCAGAGACCCAGTACTTC. Encoded protein: CASSGRDRGPETQYF.

J is TRBJ2-4 and V is TRBV30; 11 nucleotides match TRBD2. V dropped 3 bases and J dropped 0; count of bases not matched to a gene: 10. Germline V CDR1 and CDR2: GTSNPN, SVGIG (reference sequence). This CDR3 is 18 amino acids long. CDR3 protein: CAWSGLAGATLAKNIQYF. The CDR3 coding sequence is TGTGCCTGGAGCGGACTAGCGGGCGCTACATTAGCCAAAAACATTCAGTACTTC.

CDR3 sequence: CASSSTVTYEQYF. CDR3 in DNA: TGTGCCAGCAGCTCGACAGTAACCTACGAGCAGTACTTC. The V gene is TRBV5-4, the J gene TRBJ2-7; D perhaps matches TRBD1 (5 bases). Looked up from germline, CDR1 is SGHNT and CDR2 is YYREEE (reference sequence). There are 13 residues in the CDR3. The V end lost 3 bases, the J end lost 2 bases, and 9 bases lay between the germline ends.

The chain recombines TRBV12-1 with TRBJ2-2; the DNA was not compared with TRBD2, the D call given in the table. TRBV12-1 is classified as a pseudogene. This CDR3 contains 20 residues. As DNA, the CDR3 is TGTGCCAGCAGCTTTTTCAGGAGGGGTCCCCCCTTTACGAACACCGGGGAGCTGTTTTTT. Encoded protein: CASSFFRRGPPFTNTGELFF.

The J gene is TRBJ2-7, the V gene TRBV19, with D possibly TRBD1 on 6 matching bases. V was cut by 4 bases and J by 4 bases, with 17 bases left in between. The CDR3 runs to 15 residues. Per the germline V gene, CDR1 is LNHDA and CDR2 is SQIVND (reference sequence). In nucleotides, the CDR3 is TGTGCCAGTAGTAACCTAATAACTGACAGGTACGAGCAGTACTTC. Translating it yields CASSNLITDRYEQYF.